The 30 T cell receptor beta chains below all came from one sample that was sequenced in a study of cytomegalovirus exposure and HLA in healthy donors. Repertoires were generated with immunoSEQ multiplex PCR, while TCRdb's copy carries only in-frame clones and drops some. There are a few hundred thousand clones in the sample; about 90% occur only once, and 9.5% to 15% lies in the top ten. The sequenced sample consisted of PBMCs. These receptors all stem from a man aged 18 to 29 in good health and CMV-seropositive.

V and J are TRBV4-2 and TRBJ2-1, with 8 bases matching TRBD2. The CDR3 length is 18 residues. The junction had 14 bases not matched to a gene; V was cut back by 0 bases and J by 7 bases. Germline V lookup: CDR1 LGHNA, CDR2 YNFKEQ. CDR3 sequence: CASSQEPEILAGGNEQFF. CDR3 bases: TGTGCCAGCAGCCAAGAACCCGAGATTCTAGCGGGTGGGAATGAGCAGTTCTTC.

The chain links TRBV19 to TRBJ2-2; D unclear. This CDR3 is 14 amino acids long. CDR1 is LNHDA and CDR2 is SQIVND in the germline V gene (reference sequence). V was pared by 8 bases and J by 6 bases, with 16 bases between. Written as DNA, the CDR3 is TGTGCCAGTCGTGGGCAGGAACGGCCCGGGGAGCTGTTTTTT. It specifies CASRGQERPGELFF.

The CDR3 DNA sequence: TGTGCCAGTAGTGGGGCGAGTCAGAGCTATGGCTACACCTTC. It specifies CASSGASQSYGYTF. This sequence joins TRBV19 and TRBJ1-2; a weak D match, TRBD1 (5 bases). This CDR3 region has 14 residues. CDR1 is LNHDA and CDR2 is SQIVND in the germline V gene (reference sequence). V lost 5 bases and J 4 bases, leaving 14 bases between the germline ends.

The CDR3 protein is CASSRTLELFF. CDR3 in DNA: TGTGCCAGCAGCCGGACCTTGGAGCTGTTTTTT. V and J are TRBV11-2 and TRBJ2-2; D remains ambiguous. The V end was cut by 5 bases, the J end by 10 bases, with 8 bases between. Germline CDR1 and CDR2: SGHAT and FQNNGV. The CDR3 contains 11 residues. Using reference TRBV11-2 and TRBJ2-2 for the parts outside the CDR3, the full variable domain is EAGVAQSPRYKIIEKRQSVAFWCNPISGHATLYWYQQILGQGPKLLIQFQNNGVVDDSQLPKDRFSAERLKGVDSTLKIQPAKLEDSAVYLCASSRTLELFFGEGSRLTVL.

V is TRBV28 and J is TRBJ2-7; TRBD2 matches at 8 bases. The CDR3 has 14 amino acids. The trim removed 5 bases at V and 7 bases at J, leaving 10 bases unmatched. The germline CDR1 and CDR2 sequences are MDHEN and SYDVKM. The CDR3 sequence is CASSTRASGPEQYF. CDR3 bases: TGTGCCAGCAGTACCCGGGCTAGCGGGCCTGAGCAGTACTTC. The complete variable domain, with remaining parts taken from reference TRBV28 and TRBJ2-7, reads DVKVTQSSRYLVKRTGEKVFLECVQDMDHENMFWYRQDPGLGLRLIYFSYDVKMKEKGDIPEGYSVSREKKERFSLILESASTNQTSMYLCASSTRASGPEQYFGPGTRLTVT.

The chain links TRBV6-1 to TRBJ2-2, with 8 bases lining up with TRBD2. Germline-derived CDR1 and CDR2 are MNHNS and SASEGT. The CDR3 sequence is 18 residues long. Germline trimming cut 4 bases from V and 4 bases from J; bases unmatched to any gene: 14. The CDR3 DNA is TGTGCCAGCAGTGCGTTCAGGGAGGCTAGCGGGCCCACCGGGGAGCTGTTTTTT. Encoded protein: CASSAFREASGPTGELFF.

This chain connects TRBV27 to TRBJ1-2, with D perhaps matching TRBD1 (6 bases). There are 15 residues in the CDR3. V lost 6 bases and J lost 4, with 18 bases in between. Germline CDR1 is MNHEY and CDR2 is SMNVEV (reference sequence). This CDR3 reads CASRKQGAISYGYTF. The CDR3, as DNA: TGTGCCAGCAGGAAACAGGGCGCGATCAGCTATGGCTACACCTTC.

The chain is built from TRBV4-2 and TRBJ2-7; TRBD2 might be the D (6 bases). Trimming shortened V by 2 bases and J by 3 bases, and 11 bases separated the two germline ends. The CDR3 loop spans 14 amino acids. CDR1 is LGHNA, CDR2 YNFKEQ, per germline. The CDR3 here is CASSQQGSGYEQYF. CDR3 DNA: TGTGCCAGCAGCCAACAGGGTAGCGGCTACGAGCAGTACTTC.

This clone came up once. The V gene is TRBV7-2, the J gene TRBJ2-7, with 7 nucleotides matching TRBD1. Germline-derived CDR1 and CDR2 are SGHTA and FQGNSA. V was clipped by 3 bases and J by 2 bases; unmatched bases: 7. The CDR3 length is 15 residues. CDR3: CASSFIRDRAYEQYF. The CDR3 DNA reads TGTGCCAGCAGCTTTATCCGGGACAGAGCCTACGAGCAGTACTTC.

The chain has TRBV28 and TRBJ2-7, with unresolved D. With 3 bases removed from V and 4 bases from J, the gap between germline ends came to 10 bases. Germline V CDR1 and CDR2: MDHEN, SYDVKM. CDR3 length: 13 amino acids. The CDR3 here is CASSLGRPYEQYF. The CDR3 nucleotides read TGTGCCAGCAGTTTGGGCCGACCATACGAGCAGTACTTC.

The chain has TRBV7-9 and TRBJ2-1; TRBD1 matches 9 bases. Germline V gene data show CDR1 as SEHNR and CDR2 as FQNEAQ (reference sequence). V lost 5 bases, J lost 5 bases, and 10 bases stayed unmatched. CDR3 length: 16 residues. The CDR3 DNA follows: TGTGCCAGCAGCGCCCGCGGAGGGACAGGGCACAATGAGCAGTTCTTC. Amino acids: CASSARGGTGHNEQFF.

CDR3 DNA sequence: TGCGCCAGCAGCCAAGGGGGAAGGGGTCGGGGCTATGGCTACACCTTC. It specifies CASSQGGRGRGYGYTF. This chain connects TRBV4-1 to TRBJ1-2; a possible D gene is TRBD1 (5 bases). V lost 1 base and J 4 bases, leaving 16 bases between the germline ends. The germline CDR1 and CDR2 sequences are MGHRA and YSYEKL. The CDR3 totals 16 residues.

This chain connects TRBV4-3 to TRBJ2-1; 8 bases match TRBD1. V dropped 0 bases and J dropped 2; count of bases not matched to a gene: 3. Looked up from germline, CDR1 is LGHNA and CDR2 is YSLEER. The CDR3 covers 16 residues. The chain's CDR3 is CASSQEPGGAYNEQFF. The DNA of the CDR3 is TGCGCCAGCAGCCAAGAACCAGGGGGCGCCTACAATGAGCAGTTCTTC.

The chain is built from TRBV29-1 and TRBJ1-2, with D perhaps matching TRBD1 (5 bases). The CDR3 has 12 residues. Germline V gene data show CDR1 as SQVTM and CDR2 as ANQGSEA. The V and J ends lost 2 bases and 8 bases respectively, with 12 bases between them. This CDR3 reads CSVERQIGGYTF. The CDR3 coding sequence is TGCAGCGTTGAACGACAGATTGGGGGCTACACCTTC.

CDR3 in amino acids: CAISWDRGPETQYF. In DNA, the CDR3 is TGTGCCATCAGTTGGGACAGGGGGCCGGAGACCCAGTACTTC. This chain links TRBV10-3 with TRBJ2-5; 12 bases fit TRBD1. CDR3 length: 14 amino acids. CDR1 and CDR2 from the germline V gene are ENHRY and SYGVKD. V trimming: 5 bases; J trimming: 5 bases; junction bases outside the gene matches: 3.

This chain links TRBV27 with TRBJ1-1; D is possibly TRBD1 (6 bases). V shed 7 bases and J shed 3 bases, with 21 bases lying between them. Germline CDR1 and CDR2: MNHEY and SMNVEV (reference sequence). The CDR3 is 16 residues long. The CDR3 reads CASNTFGTQRHTEAFF. CDR3 nucleotides: TGTGCCAGCAACACATTTGGGACACAACGGCACACTGAAGCTTTCTTT.

The V call is TRBV6-5, the J call TRBJ2-1, with D perhaps being TRBD1 or TRBD2 (5 bases each). Trimming removed 1 base at V and 4 bases at J, with 11 bases between. Germline-derived CDR1 and CDR2 are MNHEY and SVGAGI. The CDR3 extends over 15 amino acids. Here the CDR3 DNA reads TGTGCCAGCAGTTACTGGGGGTGGGGGTACAATGAGCAGTTCTTC. Translation gives CASSYWGWGYNEQFF.

The chain has TRBV5-6 and TRBJ2-7, with 8 bases aligning to TRBD1. The CDR3 totals 15 residues. The germline CDR1 and CDR2 sequences are SGHDT and YYEEEE. J lost 3 bases, V lost 1 base, and 6 bases had no gene match. In nucleotides, the CDR3 is TGTGCCAGCAGCTTGCAGACAACAGGGGGCTACGAGCAGTACTTC. Translated: CASSLQTTGGYEQYF. Combining the CDR3 with reference TRBV5-6 and TRBJ2-7 gives the whole variable domain DAGVTQSPTHLIKTRGQQVTLRCSPKSGHDTVSWYQQALGQGPQFIFQYYEEEERQRGNFPDRFSGHQFPNYSSELNVNALLLGDSALYLCASSLQTTGGYEQYFGPGTRLTVT.

This clone was observed once. The rearrangement links TRBV27 to TRBJ1-1, with TRBD1 as a possible D gene (6 bases). Germline-derived CDR1 and CDR2 are MNHEY and SMNVEV (reference sequence). Deletions cut 4 bases from V and 1 base from J, with 10 bases between. CDR3 size: 14 residues. This CDR3 is CASSSTGTNTEAFF. In DNA form, the CDR3 reads TGTGCCAGCAGTTCCACAGGGACGAACACTGAAGCTTTCTTT.

This clone turned up a few times. This chain links TRBV19 with TRBJ2-7, with D perhaps given as TRBD1 or TRBD2 (5 bases each). The V end was cut by 7 bases, the J end by 7 bases, with 17 bases between. CDR1 is LNHDA and CDR2 is SQIVND in the germline V gene (reference sequence). The CDR3 loop spans 13 amino acids. The CDR3 sequence: CASTPPWGSEQYF. DNA for the CDR3: TGTGCCAGTACCCCACCTTGGGGGTCGGAGCAGTACTTC.

The rearrangement uses TRBV19 and TRBJ2-5, with 9 bases matching TRBD2. Unmatched junction bases numbered 6, after V lost 1 base and J lost 3 bases. The CDR3 totals 16 residues. The germline V gene encodes CDR1 LNHDA and CDR2 SQIVND (reference sequence). The chain's CDR3 is CASSIAGGRAKETQYF. CDR3 bases: TGTGCCAGTAGTATAGCGGGCGGGAGGGCCAAAGAGACCCAGTACTTC.

The gene calls are TRBV5-6 and TRBJ2-1; D may be TRBD2 (6 bases). This CDR3 comprises 15 residues. The ends were cut back, 2 bases at V and 0 bases at J, with 9 bases in the middle. In germline, CDR1 is SGHDT, CDR2 YYEEEE. The CDR3 reads CASSFTGSSYNEQFF. The DNA for the CDR3 is TGTGCCAGCAGCTTCACCGGGAGCTCCTACAATGAGCAGTTCTTC. Together with reference TRBV5-6 and TRBJ2-1, the CDR3 gives the full variable domain: DAGVTQSPTHLIKTRGQQVTLRCSPKSGHDTVSWYQQALGQGPQFIFQYYEEEERQRGNFPDRFSGHQFPNYSSELNVNALLLGDSALYLCASSFTGSSYNEQFFGPGTRLTVL.

The rearrangement links TRBV9 to TRBJ2-2; 8 bases agree with TRBD2. The junction had 3 bases not matched to a gene; V was cut back by 0 bases and J by 5 bases. CDR3 size: 15 residues. CDR1 is SGDLS, CDR2 YYNGEE, per germline. CDR3 protein: CASSVVPGGTGELFF. The CDR3 coding sequence is TGTGCCAGCAGCGTAGTTCCGGGAGGGACCGGGGAGCTGTTTTTT.

In nucleotides, the CDR3 is TGTGCCAGCAGGGGGACCGATGTGGGTTTAAGAACAGATACGCAGTATTTT. This encodes CASRGTDVGLRTDTQYF. The gene calls are TRBV2 and TRBJ2-3, with D perhaps TRBD1 or TRBD2 (5 bases each). Trimming removed 6 bases from V and 3 bases from J, with 22 bases in between. CDR3 size: 17 residues. CDR1 is SNHLY and CDR2 is FYNNEI in the germline V gene. The variable domain in full, with the rest retrieved from reference TRBV2 and TRBJ2-3, is EPEVTQTPSHQVTQMGQEVILRCVPISNHLYFYWYRQILGQKVEFLVSFYNNEISEKSEIFDDQFSVERPDGSNFTLKIRSTKLEDSAMYFCASRGTDVGLRTDTQYFGPGTRLTVL.

The chain joins TRBV6-5 to TRBJ2-3; D possibly corresponds to TRBD2 (6 bases). Germline V gene sequence: CDR1 MNHEY, CDR2 SVGAGI. Trimming took off 2 bases at V and 0 bases at J, with 9 bases between the two ends. This CDR3 has 15 amino acids. CDR3: CASSYGRTSTDTQYF. For the CDR3, the DNA is TGTGCCAGCAGTTACGGGAGGACTAGCACAGATACGCAGTATTTT.

The chain is built from TRBV6-5 and TRBJ2-4, with D possibly matching TRBD1 (5 bases). Germline values: CDR1 MNHEY, CDR2 SVGAGI. This CDR3 region has 15 residues. Trimming took 2 bases from V and 2 from J, leaving 10 bases between them. The CDR3 loop reads CASSYAGPSKNIQYF. CDR3 nucleotide sequence: TGTGCCAGCAGTTACGCAGGGCCTTCCAAAAACATTCAGTACTTC.

The chain recombines TRBV13 with TRBJ2-7, with 13 positions matching TRBD2. Looked up from germline, CDR1 is PRHDT and CDR2 is FYEKMQ (reference sequence). J lost 3 bases, V lost 5 bases, and 4 bases had no gene match. The CDR3 is 15 residues long. The CDR3 reads CASSEGLAGVYEQYF. Written as DNA, the CDR3 is TGTGCCAGCAGCGAAGGACTAGCGGGAGTCTACGAGCAGTACTTC.

V usage is TRBV27 and J usage is TRBJ1-1; the D gene is possibly TRBD1 (5 bases). Germline lookup yields CDR1 MNHEY and CDR2 SMNVEV (reference sequence). With 7 bases removed from V and 1 base from J, the gap between germline ends came to 19 bases. The length of the CDR3 is 16 residues. The CDR3 sequence is CASKGHLGRENTEAFF. CDR3 nucleotide sequence: TGTGCCAGCAAAGGACACCTCGGACGGGAGAACACTGAAGCTTTCTTT.

Only a few counts were recorded for this clone. The chain has TRBV7-8 and TRBJ1-5; D not resolved. V dropped 2 bases and J dropped 5 bases, with 4 bases sitting between them. The CDR3 has 12 residues. CDR1 SGHVS and CDR2 FQNEAQ come from the germline V gene. The CDR3 nucleotides are TGTGCCAGCAGCTTAATCCATCAGCCCCAGCATTTT. Amino acid sequence: CASSLIHQPQHF.

This rearrangement joins TRBV4-3 to TRBJ2-3, with D uncertain. V was pared by 0 bases and J by 3 bases, with 7 bases between. The length of the CDR3 is 14 residues. The V gene's germline CDR1 is LGHNA and CDR2 YSLEER. The CDR3 DNA is TGCGCCAGCAGCCAAGATTCCTTGACAGATACGCAGTATTTT. This encodes CASSQDSLTDTQYF.